A single T cell receptor (beta chain) is shown here with its context. What it recognizes is unknown. The protocol was immunoSEQ multiplex PCR, while the TCRdb copy is restricted to in-frame clones and leaves out a portion. The sample lists about 91,000 clones, around 88% occurring once. The data derive from a study of OX40 agonist ivuxolimab in advanced cancers. Whole-study context: Dose-escalation patients were diagnosed with hepatocellular carcinoma, melanoma, renal cell cancer or head and neck cancer. Study observations and caveats: Within 6 weeks, CD4+ and CD8+ blood T cells expanded clonally at 0.1 to 3.0 mg/kg. Normalized expansion of T-cell clones was also low for some nonresponders.

V was trimmed by 0 bases and J by 4 bases, leaving 6 bases between them. Germline lookup yields CDR1 MRHNA and CDR2 SNTAGT. The CDR3 has 13 residues. Source: CD4+ or CD8+ T cells sorted from blood, taken in a trial of the OX40 agonist ivuxolimab. This clonotype was sampled from an adult with an advanced solid tumor such as melanoma, head and neck, liver or kidney cancer. V usage is TRBV6-4 and J usage is TRBJ2-5; no clear D. The CDR3 spells CASSDSWGETQYF. In nucleotides, the CDR3 is TGTGCCAGCAGTGACTCTTGGGGAGAGACCCAGTACTTC.